The 21 T cell receptor beta chains presented below share a single source sample, sequenced in a study of cytomegalovirus exposure and HLA in healthy donors. The primer mix had 60 Vbeta and 13 Jbeta primers. The table came from immunoSEQ multiplex PCR; TCRdb's copy has only in-frame clones and leaves some out. The sample comprises 150,000 or so clones, 80% to 90% of which are singletons, and more than 1.5% rests with the top ten. The material sequenced was PBMCs. These receptors were obtained from a man between 18 and 35 years old in good health and CMV-seronegative.

The V gene is TRBV7-2, the J gene TRBJ1-1; TRBD1 matches at 7 bases. The germline CDR1 and CDR2 sequences are SGHTA and FQGNSA. The CDR3 is made up of 15 amino acids. J was trimmed by 4 bases and V by 1 base; bases with no gene match: 6. The DNA for the CDR3 is TGTGCCAGCAGCTTAGTGGGCAGGGGGGTCACTGAAGCTTTCTTT. It encodes CASSLVGRGVTEAFF.

The chain uses TRBV27 and TRBJ2-7; TRBD1 might be the D (5 bases). This CDR3 contains 12 residues. In germline, CDR1 is MNHEY, CDR2 SMNVEV (reference sequence). V was cut by 6 bases and J by 2 bases, with 8 bases left in between. The CDR3 nucleotides read TGTGCCAGCAGCCAGGGCACCTACGAGCAGTACTTC. This gives the protein CASSQGTYEQYF.

This chain connects TRBV11-2 to TRBJ1-6, with TRBD1 matching 8 bases. Germline V gene sequence: CDR1 SGHAT, CDR2 FQNNGV. The CDR3 covers 15 residues. The J segment lost 6 bases and the V segment lost 5 bases, leaving 6 bases of the junction unmatched. The DNA of the CDR3 is TGTGCCAGCAGCCCCCGGGACAGGATTAATTCACCCCTCCACTTT. Protein product: CASSPRDRINSPLHF.

This sequence joins TRBV14 and TRBJ1-6; 8 positions agree with TRBD1. The CDR3 runs 15 residues. V trimming: 0 bases; J trimming: 9 bases; junction bases outside the gene matches: 4. Per germline, CDR1 SGHDN and CDR2 FVKESK. CDR3 protein: CASSQETGGSSPLHF. As DNA, the CDR3 is TGTGCCAGCAGCCAAGAAACAGGGGGGAGTTCACCCCTCCACTTT.

The DNA for the CDR3 is TGTGCCAGCAGTCCAAGTAGGACAGGGAGGGCCATAGATACGCAGTATTTT. As protein: CASSPSRTGRAIDTQYF. The chain combines TRBV27 with TRBJ2-3; tentatively, D is TRBD1 (8 bases). V was clipped by 5 bases and J by 5 bases, with 23 bases between them. CDR3 length: 17 amino acids. The germline V gene has CDR1 MNHEY and CDR2 SMNVEV (reference sequence).

The gene calls are TRBV6-4 and TRBJ2-7, with 7 nucleotides matching TRBD1. V lost 7 bases and J lost 0; bases outside the gene matches: 9. The CDR3 is 15 residues long. Looked up from germline, CDR1 is MRHNA and CDR2 is SNTAGT. The CDR3 reads CASKPRDSTSYEQYF. In nucleotides, the CDR3 is TGTGCCAGCAAACCACGGGACAGCACCTCCTACGAGCAGTACTTC.

This clone was seen once. The gene calls are TRBV6-5 and TRBJ2-3; D may be TRBD1 (6 bases). V lost 0 bases and J lost 0, with 10 bases in between. The CDR3 loop spans 16 amino acids. Germline loops: CDR1 MNHEY, CDR2 SVGAGI. DNA for the CDR3: TGTGCCAGCAGTTACTCCGGGACAACTAGCACAGATACGCAGTATTTT. The encoded protein is CASSYSGTTSTDTQYF.

This chain links TRBV11-2 with TRBJ1-5; D not resolved. The germline gives CDR1 SGHAT, CDR2 FQNNGV. V was trimmed by 0 bases and J by 5 bases, leaving 5 bases between them. The CDR3 is made up of 13 amino acids. The CDR3 bases are TGTGCCAGCAGCTTAGATTCGGATCAGCCCCAGCATTTT. Protein product: CASSLDSDQPQHF.

The V call is TRBV7-9, the J call TRBJ2-3; D gene ambiguous. Trimming shortened V by 0 bases and J by 6 bases, and 10 bases separated the two germline ends. The CDR3 extends over 14 amino acids. Per germline, CDR1 SEHNR and CDR2 FQNEAQ (reference sequence). The DNA of the CDR3 is TGTGCCAGCAGCTTAGCGTGGAGCCCTGATACGCAGTATTTT. Protein sequence: CASSLAWSPDTQYF.

V is TRBV4-3 and J is TRBJ2-1, with 9 positions matching TRBD2. Looked up from germline, CDR1 is LGHNA and CDR2 is YSLEER. The CDR3 is 17 amino acids. The trim removed 0 bases at V and 6 bases at J, leaving 9 bases unmatched. CDR3 sequence: CASSQDIYSGSPNEQFF. The CDR3 nucleotides are TGCGCCAGCAGCCAAGATATTTATAGCGGGAGTCCCAATGAGCAGTTCTTC.

The DNA for the CDR3 is TGCGCCAGCAGCCTCCACGGAGGGGAAAATCAGCCCCAGCATTTT. Translation: CASSLHGGENQPQHF. V and J are TRBV4-1 and TRBJ1-5, with a tentative D call TRBD1 (5 bases). V lost 4 bases to trimming and J lost 4 bases, with 14 bases between them. The CDR3 runs to 15 residues. Germline V gene sequence: CDR1 MGHRA, CDR2 YSYEKL.

V and J are TRBV28 and TRBJ2-7, with TRBD2 identical over 12 bases. Germline-derived CDR1 and CDR2 are MDHEN and SYDVKM. The CDR3 loop spans 18 amino acids. Trimming removed 4 bases from V and 0 bases from J; junction bases left unmatched: 10. The CDR3 DNA sequence: TGTGCCAGCAGTTCATGGGGACTAGCGGGTCAGAGCTCCTACGAGCAGTACTTC. This gives the protein CASSSWGLAGQSSYEQYF.

The gene calls are TRBV7-2 and TRBJ2-7; tentatively, D is TRBD1 (6 bases). The V end was cut by 5 bases, the J end by 4 bases, with 12 bases between. The CDR3 is 13 residues long. Germline V gene data show CDR1 as SGHTA and CDR2 as FQGNSA. This chain's CDR3 is CASSRQQGYEQYF. CDR3 DNA: TGTGCCAGCAGCCGTCAACAGGGTTACGAGCAGTACTTC.

This sequence joins TRBV9 and TRBJ1-2; perhaps TRBD1 as D (6 bases). The germline V gene has CDR1 SGDLS and CDR2 YYNGEE. The CDR3 consists of 13 residues. V was pared by 0 bases and J by 3 bases, with 6 bases between. CDR3 loop: CASSVGQDYGYTF. DNA for the CDR3: TGTGCCAGCAGCGTAGGACAGGACTATGGCTACACCTTC.

The genes are TRBV27 and TRBJ2-1, with 12 nucleotides matching TRBD2. The CDR3 has 15 residues. J gave up 6 bases and V 6 bases, and 6 bases lay outside the gene matches. Per germline, CDR1 MNHEY and CDR2 SMNVEV (reference sequence). The CDR3 here is CASSRPGLAGNEQFF. The CDR3 bases are TGTGCCAGCAGCCGTCCGGGACTAGCGGGCAATGAGCAGTTCTTC.

The chain couples TRBV9 to TRBJ2-1; a weak D match, TRBD2 (8 bases). Deletions cut 9 bases from V and 8 bases from J, with 30 bases between. Germline V gene sequence: CDR1 SGDLS, CDR2 YYNGEE. The CDR3 totals 17 residues. CDR3 in DNA: TGTGCCAAAAAAGGTCGGGAGGGGGCGACCCCGGGCCATGAGCAGTTCTTC. Amino acids: CAKKGREGATPGHEQFF.

The chain has TRBV7-9 and TRBJ2-5, with 7 bases that match TRBD1. The J call may be in error: the DNA end matches TRBJ2-7 better. This CDR3 spans 12 amino acids. Looked up from germline, CDR1 is SEHNR and CDR2 is FQNEAQ (reference sequence). The CDR3 DNA is TGTGCCAGCAGCCAAGGGGGCTCCGAGCAGTACTTC. Translated: CASSQGGSEQYF.

The chain recombines TRBV5-1 with TRBJ2-6; possible D gene TRBD2, 5 bases. Germline lookup yields CDR1 SGHRS and CDR2 YFSETQ. Trimming took off 0 bases at V and 0 bases at J, with 10 bases between the two ends. The CDR3 consists of 17 residues. CDR3 region: CASSLVGGPSGANVLTF. DNA of the CDR3: TGCGCCAGCAGCTTGGTAGGAGGTCCCTCTGGGGCCAACGTCCTGACTTTC.

This rearrangement joins TRBV6-1 to TRBJ1-1; TRBD1 is a possible D gene (5 bases). Germline-derived CDR1 and CDR2 are MNHNS and SASEGT. The CDR3 totals 14 residues. Trimming removed 6 bases at V and 1 base at J, with 12 bases between. The CDR3 is CASRATATNTEAFF. CDR3 bases: TGTGCCAGCAGGGCGACAGCGACGAACACTGAAGCTTTCTTT.

This chain uses TRBV5-6 with TRBJ2-3; D not certain. V lost 8 bases and J lost 2, with 15 bases in between. Per germline, CDR1 SGHDT and CDR2 YYEEEE. This CDR3 comprises 14 residues. CDR3 nucleotides: TGTGCCAGTATGACTCTTCCTCACACAGATACGCAGTATTTT. Translating it yields CASMTLPHTDTQYF.

This chain links TRBV4-1 with TRBJ2-7; 7 positions agree with TRBD2. This CDR3 contains 15 residues. V shed 2 bases and J 1 base; nucleotides not matched to a gene: 5. Germline V lookup: CDR1 MGHRA, CDR2 YSYEKL. The CDR3 spells CASSQHLAESYEQYF. CDR3 bases: TGCGCCAGCAGCCAACACCTAGCGGAGTCCTACGAGCAGTACTTC.